One TCR beta chain is described in this entry. Its antigen remains unknown. This entry belongs to a study of T cell responses to AZD1222 COVID-19 vaccine. The CDR3 extends over 13 amino acids. Germline CDR1 is LNHNV and CDR2 is YYDKDF (reference sequence). The V end lost 0 bases, the J end lost 0 bases, and 2 bases lay between the germline ends. General study results and limits: Rises in breadth and depth of Spike-specific TCRs came after two AZD1222 doses. Vaccine-associated CD4 TCRs spanned spike, dominant at 160-218 and 743-854. It was only a handful of AZD1222 recipients who were seropositive at baseline.

This table comes from immunoSEQ multiplex PCR, and its TCRdb copy is limited to in-frame clones, with some not included. The repertoire has more than 120,000 clones, approximately 94% of them found once; the top ten carry roughly 5%. The clonotype comes from an adult in good health. V is TRBV15 and J is TRBJ2-5; no firm D call. The starting material was peripheral blood, obtained on day 0 of AZD1222 vaccination. DNA for the CDR3: TGTGCCACCAGCAGAGAATACCAAGAGACCCAGTACTTC. Translated, it gives CATSREYQETQYF.